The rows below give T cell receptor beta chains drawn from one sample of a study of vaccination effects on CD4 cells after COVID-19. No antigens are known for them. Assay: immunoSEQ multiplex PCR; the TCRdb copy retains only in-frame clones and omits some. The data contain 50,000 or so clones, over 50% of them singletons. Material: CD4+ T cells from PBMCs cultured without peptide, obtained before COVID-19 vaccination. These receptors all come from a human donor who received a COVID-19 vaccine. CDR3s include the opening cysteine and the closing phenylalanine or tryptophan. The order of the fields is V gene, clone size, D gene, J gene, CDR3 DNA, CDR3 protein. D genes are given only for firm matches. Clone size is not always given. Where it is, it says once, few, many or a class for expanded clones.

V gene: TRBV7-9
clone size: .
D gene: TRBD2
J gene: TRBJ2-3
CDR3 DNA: TGTGCCAGCAGCCCTAGCGGGGGGGGAGATACGCAGTATTTT
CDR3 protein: CASSPSGGGDTQYF

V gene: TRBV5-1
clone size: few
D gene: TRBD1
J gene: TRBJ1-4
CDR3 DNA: TGCGCCAGCCGTCCTCCCGGACAGGGTAGTGAAAAACTGTTTTTT
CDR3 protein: CASRPPGQGSEKLFF

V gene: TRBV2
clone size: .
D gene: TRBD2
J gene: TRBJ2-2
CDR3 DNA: TGTGCCAGCAGTCCTAGGACTAGCCCCCCCGGGGAGCTGTTTTTT
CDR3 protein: CASSPRTSPPGELFF

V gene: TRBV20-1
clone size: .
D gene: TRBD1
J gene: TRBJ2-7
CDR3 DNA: TGCAGTGCGAGGGGACAGGGCGAGCAGTACTTC
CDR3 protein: CSARGQGEQYF

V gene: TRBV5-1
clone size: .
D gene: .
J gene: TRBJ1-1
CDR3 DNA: TGCGCCAGCAGCTGGGGCGGGGAGGGCACTGAAGCTTTCTTT
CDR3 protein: CASSWGGEGTEAFF

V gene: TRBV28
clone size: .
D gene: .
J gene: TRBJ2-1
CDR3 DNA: TGTGCCAGCAGTCGGATTGGGAGGTTCTACAATGAGCAGTTCTTC
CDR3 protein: CASSRIGRFYNEQFF

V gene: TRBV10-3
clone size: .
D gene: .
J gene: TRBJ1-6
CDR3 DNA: TGTGCCATCAGTGAGTCGGCCGGGCAAAATTCACCCCTCCACTTT
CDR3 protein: CAISESAGQNSPLHF

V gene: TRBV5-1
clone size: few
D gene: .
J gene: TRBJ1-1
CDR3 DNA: TGCGCCAGCAGCTTCGGGGGAGAGGGCACTGAAGCTTTCTTT
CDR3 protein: CASSFGGEGTEAFF

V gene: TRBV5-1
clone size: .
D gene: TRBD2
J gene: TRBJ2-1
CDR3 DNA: TGCGCCAGCAGCTTGGCCAGACTAGCGGGAAGCCCTAATGAGCAGTTCTTC
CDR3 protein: CASSLARLAGSPNEQFF

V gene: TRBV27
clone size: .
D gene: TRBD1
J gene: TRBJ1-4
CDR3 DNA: TGTGCCAGCAGTTTATCGGGGACAGGGCATGAAAAACTGTTTTTT
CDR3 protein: CASSLSGTGHEKLFF

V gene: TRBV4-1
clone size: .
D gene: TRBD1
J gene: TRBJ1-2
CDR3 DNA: TGCGCCAGCAGCCACCCCGGGACAGGGGAGAGGAAGGGCCATGGCTACACCTTC
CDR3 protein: CASSHPGTGERKGHGYTF

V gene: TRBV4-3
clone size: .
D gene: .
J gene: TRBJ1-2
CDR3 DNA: TGCGCCAGCAGCCAAGATATCGGGTTGGGGGGCTACACCTTC
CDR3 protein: CASSQDIGLGGYTF

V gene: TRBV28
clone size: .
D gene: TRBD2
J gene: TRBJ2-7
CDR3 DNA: TGTGCCAGCAGCACCTCAGGGAGCGGGGCCTACGAGCAGTACTTC
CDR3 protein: CASSTSGSGAYEQYF

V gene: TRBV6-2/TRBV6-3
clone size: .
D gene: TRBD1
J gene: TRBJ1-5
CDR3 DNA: TGTGCCAGCAGCCTCCGGGACAGGGGGCGCAGGCAGCCCCAGCATTTT
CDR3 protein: CASSLRDRGRRQPQHF

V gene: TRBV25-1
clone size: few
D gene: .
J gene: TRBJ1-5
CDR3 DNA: TGTGCCAGCAGTGAGAGGGAGTACTCTCAGCCCCAGCATTTT
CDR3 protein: CASSEREYSQPQHF

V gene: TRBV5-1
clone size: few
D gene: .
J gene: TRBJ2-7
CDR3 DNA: TGCGCCAGCAGTGACAGCTCCTACGAGCAGTACTTC
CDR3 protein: CASSDSSYEQYF

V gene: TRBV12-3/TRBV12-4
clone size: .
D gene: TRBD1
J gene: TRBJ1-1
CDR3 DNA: TGTGCCAGCAGCCGGACAGGGAAGAGTGAAGCTTTCTTT
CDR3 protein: CASSRTGKSEAFF

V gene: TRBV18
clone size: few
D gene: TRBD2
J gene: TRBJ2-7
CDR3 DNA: TGTGCCAGCTCACCCGGACTAGCGGAATCCTACGAGCAGTACTTC
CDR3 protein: CASSPGLAESYEQYF

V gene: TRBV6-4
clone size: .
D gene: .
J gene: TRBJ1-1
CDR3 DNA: TGTGCCAGCAGAAATACAGACAGAGACACTGAAGCTTTCTTT
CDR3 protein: CASRNTDRDTEAFF

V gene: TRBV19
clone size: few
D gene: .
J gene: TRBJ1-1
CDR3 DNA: TGTGCCAGTAGCCTCACCGGGATCACTGAAGCTTTCTTT
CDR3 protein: CASSLTGITEAFF